This T cell receptor beta chain was found in a study of graft-versus-host responses after intestinal transplantation. With respect to this clone: Its target is unknown.

Generated by immunoSEQ multiplex PCR, the TCRdb table keeps only in-frame clones and is missing some. The table lists some 85,000 clones, around 90% of them singletons, with around 8% in the top ten. Broader study findings: Early post-transplant HvG declines showed an association with peak circulating GvH clone levels.

V gave up 1 base and J gave up 6 bases; unmatched junction bases: 5. This CDR3 region has 16 residues. Germline V gene data show CDR1 as SGHRS and CDR2 as YFSETQ. The sequenced sample was unstimulated CD8+ T cells sorted from spleen or lymph node cells, obtained before transplant. The genes are TRBV5-1 and TRBJ2-7, with TRBD2 matching over 15 bases. The TCR comes from a human donor who was the organ donor for an intestinal transplant. The CDR3 bases are TGCGCCAGCAGCTTGTGGACTAGCGGGGGGGTCGGCGAGCAGTACTTC. Translation gives CASSLWTSGGVGEQYF.